The next 16 T cell receptor beta chains were all read from a single sample in a study of graft-versus-host responses after intestinal transplantation. Assay: immunoSEQ multiplex PCR; the TCRdb copy retains only in-frame clones and omits some. Among approximately 6,300 clones, 20% to 25% were seen once, and the ten largest hold roughly 5%. Sample: alloreactive CD4+ T cells from a mixed lymphocyte reaction culture, taken before transplantation. Documented subset: CFSE-low proliferating T cells sorted from approximately 6-day pre-transplant mixed lymphocyte reaction (GvH or HvG direction). These receptor sequences come from a human patient who was an organ donor for intestinal transplantation.

This sequence joins TRBV10-3 and TRBJ2-1; maybe TRBD1 (7 bases). Germline CDR1 ENHRY, CDR2 SYGVKD. The CDR3 runs to 13 residues. CDR3 nucleotides: TGTGCACTCGGACAGGCCCTCGGGGGTGAGCAGTTCTTC. Translating it yields CALGQALGGEQFF.

This clone turned up a few times. The rearrangement uses TRBV11-2 and TRBJ2-2; no clear D. The germline CDR1 and CDR2 sequences are SGHAT and FQNNGV. V was trimmed by 5 bases and J by 0 bases, leaving 10 bases between them. The CDR3 is made up of 15 amino acids. The CDR3 loop reads CASSTSYSNTGELFF. In nucleotides, the CDR3 is TGTGCCAGCAGCACCTCCTATTCGAACACCGGGGAGCTGTTTTTT.

This clone was seen more than once but under ten times. This rearrangement joins TRBV5-5 to TRBJ1-6, with D tentatively TRBD1 (6 bases). The CDR3 runs to 13 residues. Germline CDR1 is SGHKS and CDR2 is YYEKEE (reference sequence). The V end was cut by 2 bases, the J end by 7 bases, with 7 bases between. DNA for the CDR3: TGTGCCAGCAGCTTCGGACAGAATTCACCCCTCCACTTT. This translates into CASSFGQNSPLHF.

The chain links TRBV5-1 to TRBJ1-2; D remains unclear. The CDR3 is 15 amino acids. Trimming pared 1 base from V and 9 bases from J, leaving 19 bases between. Germline V gives CDR1 SGHRS, CDR2 YFSETQ. As DNA, the CDR3 is TGCGCCAGCAGCTTGACCCGGGCGGGAACTTATAGCTACACCTTC. Translated: CASSLTRAGTYSYTF.

The rearrangement uses TRBV2 and TRBJ2-3; the D gene is possibly TRBD2 (6 bases). This CDR3 comprises 16 residues. CDR1 is SNHLY and CDR2 is FYNNEI in the germline V gene. Trimming took off 3 bases at V and 6 bases at J, with 19 bases between the two ends. This chain's CDR3 is CASSDPTSPQEDTQYF. Here the CDR3 DNA reads TGTGCCAGCAGTGACCCGACTAGTCCCCAAGAGGATACGCAGTATTTT. The variable domain in full, completed from reference TRBV2 and TRBJ2-3, reads EPEVTQTPSHQVTQMGQEVILRCVPISNHLYFYWYRQILGQKVEFLVSFYNNEISEKSEIFDDQFSVERPDGSNFTLKIRSTKLEDSAMYFCASSDPTSPQEDTQYFGPGTRLTVL.

This clone was seen a handful of times. The rearrangement joins TRBV7-9 to TRBJ1-2; 8 nucleotides line up with TRBD1. CDR3 length equals 13 residues. With 2 bases clipped from V and 5 bases from J, the junction kept 1 base outside the gene matches. Germline loops: CDR1 SEHNR, CDR2 FQNEAQ (reference sequence). This CDR3 reads CASSLQGAYGYTF. The CDR3 coding sequence is TGTGCCAGCAGCTTACAGGGGGCGTATGGCTACACCTTC.

Concerning this clone: Relative to the germline gene, one junction end is altered; a read error may explain this. The V and J genes are TRBV7-7 and TRBJ2-7; TRBD1 matches 7 bases. CDR1 SSHAT and CDR2 FNYEAQ come from the germline V gene (reference sequence). The CDR3 runs 15 residues. The CDR3 DNA follows: TGTGCTAGCAGCTTAGGGCCAGGGGGATCATACGAGCAGTACTTC. This sequence encodes CASSLGPGGSYEQYF.

This clone appeared a single time. This chain links TRBV19 with TRBJ2-2; D possibly corresponds to TRBD1 (5 bases). V gave up 5 bases and J gave up 3 bases, with 10 bases separating them. Germline values: CDR1 LNHDA, CDR2 SQIVND (reference sequence). The CDR3 runs to 14 residues. The CDR3 DNA reads as TGTGCCAGTAGTGCCGCAGGGTACACCGGGGAGCTGTTTTTT. Protein sequence: CASSAAGYTGELFF.

This clone was picked up a small number of times. The chain joins TRBV6-6 to TRBJ2-7; 7 positions agree with TRBD1. The CDR3 totals 14 residues. The germline gives CDR1 MNHNY, CDR2 SVGAGI (reference sequence). V was clipped by 6 bases and J by 3 bases; unmatched bases: 8. This CDR3 is CASSYNRGHYEQYF. CDR3 DNA: TGTGCCAGCAGCTATAACAGGGGTCACTACGAGCAGTACTTC.

V is TRBV7-6 and J is TRBJ1-2; D call uncertain. The CDR3 has 16 residues. Germline V gene sequence: CDR1 SGHVS, CDR2 FNYEAQ. With 5 bases removed from V and 4 bases from J, the gap between germline ends came to 20 bases. The CDR3 reads CASSAVGSRKTYGYTF. Written as DNA, the CDR3 is TGTGCCAGCAGCGCCGTGGGTTCTCGAAAGACCTATGGCTACACCTTC.

The rearrangement uses TRBV9 and TRBJ1-6; 9 bases are a match to TRBD1. The germline V gene has CDR1 SGDLS and CDR2 YYNGEE. After removal of 3 bases from V and 7 bases from J, the junction contained 5 bases not matched to a gene. This CDR3 is built from 15 residues. The CDR3 reads CASSAQGAQNSPLHF. The CDR3 DNA is TGTGCCAGCAGCGCACAGGGGGCGCAAAATTCACCCCTCCACTTT.

This clone has just a few counts. The chain has TRBV5-1 and TRBJ1-1; 7 nucleotides align to TRBD1. V was pared by 0 bases and J by 5 bases, with 4 bases of the junction left unmatched. Germline V lookup: CDR1 SGHRS, CDR2 YFSETQ. The CDR3 runs to 14 residues. The CDR3 DNA reads as TGCGCCAGCAGCTTGGTGGGGGGACAGACTGAAGCTTTCTTT. Its protein is CASSLVGGQTEAFF.

This clone has just a few counts. The gene calls are TRBV7-2 and TRBJ1-5; 11 nucleotides agree with TRBD1. This CDR3 region has 16 residues. V trimming: 5 bases; J trimming: 7 bases; junction bases outside the gene matches: 10. Per the germline V gene, CDR1 is SGHTA and CDR2 is FQGNSA. In DNA form, the CDR3 reads TGTGCCAGCAGCCCAGCCGGGACAGGGGGGAGGCAGCCCCAGCATTTT. Residues: CASSPAGTGGRQPQHF.

Note on this clone: A read error may be the cause here, since a much bigger clone is one base away. The chain is built from TRBV7-2 and TRBJ2-7; the match to TRBD2 covers 7 bases. The CDR3 is made up of 15 amino acids. CDR1 and CDR2 from the germline V gene are SGHTA and FQGNSA. CDR3 residues: CASSLAGGGRGGVYF. CDR3 DNA sequence: TGTGCCAGCAGCCTAGCCGGGGGAGGCCGCGGGGGTGTCTACTTC.

This clone was detected a few times. The DNA is left out, because the CDR3 cannot be placed on it with certainty; the CDR3 is given as TCRdb lists it. This rearrangement joins TRBV11-2 to TRBJ2-2. The CDR3 numbers 14 amino acids, ends counted. The germline gives CDR1 SGHAT, CDR2 FQNNGV. The CDR3 sequence is CASSSPFGNGELFF.

This clone showed up just a few times. This chain joins TRBV6-5 and TRBJ2-1; 7 nucleotides align to TRBD2. After removal of 4 bases from V and 1 base from J, the junction contained 4 bases not matched to a gene. Germline loops: CDR1 MNHEY, CDR2 SVGAGI. This CDR3 spans 15 amino acids. This chain's CDR3 is CASSFRGGSYNEQFF. The CDR3 DNA is TGTGCCAGCAGTTTTCGCGGGGGTTCCTACAATGAGCAGTTCTTC.